The clone carrying this T cell receptor beta chain was recorded at least ten times. This CDR3 comprises 16 residues. Germline CDR1 reads LNHDA; CDR2 reads SQIVND (reference sequence). Trimming removed 6 bases from V and 1 base from J; junction bases left unmatched: 8. This entry belongs to a study of Graves' ophthalmopathy and Graves' hyperthyroidism. PBMCs originated in 7.5 to 10 ml of fresh peripheral blood. RNA transcripts were the template, and TCR beta CDR3 regions were amplified from them. HTBI-primed first-round RT-PCR preceded second-round multiplex PCR. TCRdb reanalysed the multiplex PCR reads using MiXCR and keeps one entry per CDR3 protein. The table records around 40,000 distinct CDR3 sequences, over 40% of them present only once.

The sequenced sample consisted of peripheral blood. The clonotype was recovered from an adult man with Graves' ophthalmopathy. The J gene is TRBJ2-2, the V gene TRBV19, with TRBD1 identical over 7 bases. The CDR3, as DNA: TGTGCCAGTAGCACAGGGACAGTGAGGAACACCGGGGAGCTGTTTTTT. This sequence encodes CASSTGTVRNTGELFF.